The table lists the clone carrying this TCR beta chain with a few counts. Its antigen is undetermined. The CDR3 sequence is 16 residues long. Germline V gene sequence: CDR1 DFQATT, CDR2 SNEGSKA (reference sequence). Trimming removed 5 bases from V and 1 base from J; junction bases left unmatched: 9. The data were taken from a study of T-cell reconstitution after alpha-beta-depleted transplantation in children. Study-wide points: At one year after transplant, newly produced T cells mostly accounted for T-cell counts and diversity. Several hundred rapidly expanded clones from non-depleted graft cells reportedly supplied alpha-beta T cells about two months post-transplant. Surviving thymic progenitors and recipient T cells were the source of high TCRbeta diversity at day 60 in some patients.

Preparation of the TCRbeta library used unique molecular identifiers. TCRdb reprocessed the PCR reads with MiXCR, giving one entry per CDR3 protein. Of around 130,000 distinct CDR3 sequences detected, about a tenth appear once; the ten largest clones hold 24%. Sequencing used PBMCs, mostly from graft donor cells, obtained 180 days after TCRalphabeta/CD19-depleted stem cell transplant. The sequence derives from a girl in the first two years of life who had a stem cell transplant for combined immunodeficiency, so the T cells may come from the graft donor. This sequence joins TRBV20-1 and TRBJ2-2; 8 bases align to TRBD2. CDR3 DNA: TGCAGTGCTCAGATCCCGGGACTAGTGAACACCGGGGAGCTGTTTTTT. It yields the protein CSAQIPGLVNTGELFF.